Below are 20 T cell receptor beta chains sequenced from a single sample in a study of blood T cell repertoires in COVID-19. Sequencing was performed with immunoSEQ multiplex PCR; in TCRdb, only in-frame clones are kept and a portion is missing. The sample yields about 65,000 clones, 80% to 85% seen once. The material sequenced was peripheral blood. The receptor source for this set is a human donor in a cohort sampled during active COVID-19.

The rearrangement joins TRBV28 to TRBJ2-7; 15 nucleotides match TRBD2. Germline values: CDR1 MDHEN, CDR2 SYDVKM. With V trimmed by 6 bases and J by 0 bases, 9 bases remained unmatched. The CDR3 is 18 amino acids. CDR3 DNA: TGTGCCAGCAGAACCCCGGGACTAGCGGGGGGAGACTCCTACGAGCAGTACTTC. Translation: CASRTPGLAGGDSYEQYF.

This rearrangement joins TRBV6-5 to TRBJ1-2; 7 bases fit TRBD1. The CDR3 length is 13 residues. V lost 7 bases, J lost 7 bases, and 9 bases stayed unmatched. CDR1 and CDR2 from the germline V gene are MNHEY and SVGAGI. The CDR3 nucleotides are TGTGCCAGCACCGATAGGACAGGTTTTGGCTACACCTTC. This translates into CASTDRTGFGYTF.

The genes are TRBV5-1 and TRBJ2-2; 9 bases line up with TRBD2. V was clipped by 4 bases and J by 5 bases; unmatched bases: 6. CDR1 and CDR2 from the germline V gene are SGHRS and YFSETQ. The CDR3 has 15 amino acids. The CDR3 DNA follows: TGCGCCAGCAGCCCGGGACTAGCAAGAACCGGGGAGCTGTTTTTT. This codes for CASSPGLARTGELFF.

V is TRBV7-8 and J is TRBJ1-6; TRBD1 aligns across 10 bases. Losses at the gene ends were 6 bases for V and 8 bases for J; bases not matched to a gene: 7. Germline V gene data show CDR1 as SGHVS and CDR2 as FQNEAQ. The length of the CDR3 is 15 residues. CDR3 residues: CASSLTGGDDSPLHF. In DNA, the CDR3 is TGTGCCAGCAGTCTGACAGGGGGCGATGATTCACCCCTCCACTTT.

V is TRBV4-1 and J is TRBJ1-3; the match to TRBD1 covers 7 bases. The V gene end was trimmed by 3 bases and the J gene end by 4 bases; junction bases not matched to a gene: 12. Germline loops: CDR1 MGHRA, CDR2 YSYEKL. CDR3 length: 17 residues. The CDR3 spells CASSQSRLGGPGNTIYF. The CDR3 DNA is TGCGCCAGCAGCCAGTCAAGGTTAGGGGGCCCAGGAAACACCATATATTTT.

The chain combines TRBV2 with TRBJ2-2; 7 nucleotides align to TRBD2. Germline V gene lookup returns CDR1 SNHLY and CDR2 FYNNEI. The trim removed 6 bases at V and 5 bases at J, leaving 6 bases unmatched. The CDR3 totals 14 residues. The CDR3 nucleotides are TGTGCCAGCAGGGTCCGACTAGCTACCGGGGAGCTGTTTTTT. Translated: CASRVRLATGELFF.

The chain couples TRBV7-3 to TRBJ1-1; D unresolved. Germline-derived CDR1 and CDR2 are SGHTA and FQGTGA. The CDR3 has 11 residues. Trimming took 3 bases from V and 6 from J, leaving 5 bases between them. CDR3 loop: CASSLGSEAFF. The CDR3 coding sequence is TGTGCCAGCAGCTTGGGCTCTGAAGCTTTCTTT.

The chain employs TRBV7-3 and TRBJ2-1; D is uncertain. V lost 5 bases and J lost 0, with 20 bases in between. Germline V gives CDR1 SGHTA, CDR2 FQGTGA. The CDR3 is made up of 18 amino acids. The CDR3 region has the DNA TGTGCCAGCAGCCCTTTCTCTTTTGGGCTACCCTCCTACAATGAGCAGTTCTTC. This gives the protein CASSPFSFGLPSYNEQFF.

The chain has TRBV6-5 and TRBJ1-2; D may be TRBD1 (5 bases). Trimming took off 8 bases at V and 5 bases at J, with 12 bases between the two ends. The CDR3 contains 12 residues. Per the germline V gene, CDR1 is MNHEY and CDR2 is SVGAGI. The CDR3 DNA reads as TGTGCCAGCCAGGGTTTGGGGTATGGCTACACCTTC. Protein sequence: CASQGLGYGYTF.

This clone showed up just once. The chain couples TRBV11-2 to TRBJ2-3; D is possibly TRBD2 (5 bases). Germline values: CDR1 SGHAT, CDR2 FQNNGV. This CDR3 comprises 15 residues. The V and J ends lost 3 bases and 6 bases respectively, with 16 bases between them. CDR3 region: CASSLAGYPGDTQYF. For the CDR3, the DNA is TGTGCCAGCAGCTTGGCTGGCTACCCGGGGGATACGCAGTATTTT.

In this sample, this clone turned up a few times. The chain carries TRBV11-2 and TRBJ2-2; TRBD1 is a possible D gene (6 bases). V gave up 3 bases and J gave up 5 bases, with 13 bases separating them. The CDR3 consists of 15 residues. CDR1 is SGHAT and CDR2 is FQNNGV in the germline V gene. The CDR3 region is CASSFNSRGTGELFF. The CDR3, as DNA: TGTGCCAGCAGCTTCAACAGCAGGGGAACCGGGGAGCTGTTTTTT. Complete variable domain (other parts from reference TRBV11-2 and TRBJ2-2): EAGVAQSPRYKIIEKRQSVAFWCNPISGHATLYWYQQILGQGPKLLIQFQNNGVVDDSQLPKDRFSAERLKGVDSTLKIQPAKLEDSAVYLCASSFNSRGTGELFFGEGSRLTVL.

The genes are TRBV7-9 and TRBJ1-3; D gene unclear. Germline V gene lookup returns CDR1 SEHNR and CDR2 FQNEAQ (reference sequence). The CDR3 contains 15 residues. Trimming shortened V by 2 bases and J by 3 bases, and 11 bases separated the two germline ends. As DNA, the CDR3 is TGTGCCAGCAGCTTAAATAGTGTCGATGGAAACACCATATATTTT. Its protein product is CASSLNSVDGNTIYF. Full variable domain (rest looked up from reference TRBV7-9 and TRBJ1-3): DTGVSQNPRHKITKRGQNVTFRCDPISEHNRLYWYRQTLGQGPEFLTYFQNEAQLEKSRLLSDRFSAERPKGSFSTLEIQRTEQGDSAMYLCASSLNSVDGNTIYFGEGSWLTVV.

In the case of this clone: Sequence at one end of the junction differs from germline and may be a read error. This chain uses TRBV6-2 or TRBV6-3 with TRBJ1-5; D not resolved. The CDR3 is 17 amino acids. Per the germline V gene, CDR1 is MNHEY and CDR2 is SVGEGT. CDR3 in DNA: TGTGCCAGCAGTCACTCCGCCCAGATGTCTAGCAATCAGCCCCAGCATTTT. Amino acids: CASSHSAQMSSNQPQHF.

The V gene is TRBV6-5, the J gene TRBJ1-1; 9 positions match TRBD1. The CDR3 consists of 15 residues. The germline V gene has CDR1 MNHEY and CDR2 SVGAGI. With 6 bases clipped from V and 7 bases from J, the junction kept 12 bases outside the gene matches. CDR3 in amino acids: CASRKPGQGSGEAFF. CDR3 coding DNA: TGTGCCAGCAGGAAACCGGGACAGGGATCGGGTGAAGCTTTCTTT.

The sample holds one count of this clone. The chain couples TRBV5-1 to TRBJ2-3; D may be TRBD2 (6 bases). Trimming stripped 4 bases from V and 3 bases from J, with 12 bases between. Germline V lookup: CDR1 SGHRS, CDR2 YFSETQ. The CDR3 runs 14 residues. CDR3 nucleotides: TGCGCCAGCAGCGGGTCAGGGACTACAGATACGCAGTATTTT. Its translation: CASSGSGTTDTQYF.

This clone was seen only once. CDR3 DNA sequence: TGTGCCAGCAGCAAACTACAGGGGACCGATACGCAGTATTTT. It is translated as CASSKLQGTDTQYF. The chain recombines TRBV9 with TRBJ2-3; 7 nucleotides align to TRBD1. Germline CDR1 SGDLS, CDR2 YYNGEE. The CDR3 totals 14 residues. Trimming at V came to 4 bases and at J to 6 bases, leaving 8 bases not matched to a gene.

V is TRBV18 and J is TRBJ1-6, with 7 bases that match TRBD1. The CDR3 has 16 residues. Germline CDR1 reads KGHSH; CDR2 reads LQKENI. V lost 3 bases, J lost 5 bases, and 7 bases stayed unmatched. CDR3 amino acids: CASSPQRQGDNSPLHF. The CDR3 coding sequence is TGTGCCAGCTCACCCCAACGGCAGGGGGATAATTCACCCCTCCACTTT.

The chain has TRBV5-4 and TRBJ1-6, with 7 bases matching TRBD1. The germline CDR1 and CDR2 sequences are SGHNT and YYREEE (reference sequence). The CDR3 has 15 residues. V lost 5 bases to trimming and J lost 7 bases; unmatched junction nucleotides: 9. This chain's CDR3 is CASRPGGGVNSPLHF. CDR3 DNA: TGTGCCAGCAGACCAGGGGGAGGTGTAAATTCACCCCTCCACTTT.

The chain is built from TRBV5-6 and TRBJ1-1, with D possibly being TRBD1 (5 bases). The V gene's germline CDR1 is SGHDT and CDR2 YYEEEE. Trimming took 2 bases from V and 1 from J, leaving 9 bases between them. The CDR3 is made up of 14 amino acids. Here the CDR3 DNA reads TGTGCCAGCAGCTTCGGGCAGGGGAACACTGAAGCTTTCTTT. Translated, it gives CASSFGQGNTEAFF.

By frequency in the sample, this clone is medium-sized. J is TRBJ2-5 and V is TRBV12-3 or TRBV12-4; maybe TRBD2 (5 bases). This CDR3 region has 11 residues. Trimming pared 6 bases from V and 3 bases from J, leaving 5 bases between. The DNA of the CDR3 is TGTGCCAGCAGGGGAGAAGAGACCCAGTACTTC. Translating it yields CASRGEETQYF.